The following is a T cell receptor (beta chain) sequence with its context. Antigen specificity is unknown. These data are taken from a study of CD8 T cells in Susac syndrome. The RNA, about 0.45 to 1 ug, was put through reverse transcription using random hexamers. Each CDR3 protein gets one entry after TCRdb re-called the immunoSEQ multiplex PCR reads with MiXCR. The table has around 190,000 distinct CDR3 sequences, approximately 94% seen once. Points from the study as a whole: In Susac patients, clonal expansion was not detected in CD4+ cells.

CDR1 is ENHRY and CDR2 is SYGVKD in the germline V gene. The CDR3 length is 13 residues. The V segment lost 10 bases and the J segment 2 bases; nucleotides outside the gene matches: 2. V gene TRBV10-3 combines with J gene TRBJ2-5, with 12 bases lining up with TRBD2. This clonotype was obtained from a human donor with Susac syndrome. Sequences were obtained from CD4+ T cells from PBMCs. The CDR3 DNA reads TGTGCCACAGGACTAGCGGGGCAAGAGACCCAGTACTTC. It encodes CATGLAGQETQYF.